Shown below are 16 T cell receptor beta chains from a single sample sequenced in a study of vaccination and CD4 T cells after COVID-19. Specified treatment: roughly nine-day PBMC culture with coronavirus spike peptide pools or control peptides (ViraFEST assay). Cultured CD4+ T cell DNA underwent sequencing with the Oncomine TCR Beta short-read assay. TCRdb analysed the PCR reads with MiXCR anew, one entry per CDR3 protein. The sample shows about 13,000 distinct CDR3 sequences, roughly 60% of them seen only once. Their antigens are not known. Sequencing was done on a sample of CD4+ T cells from blood, cultured in vitro. These TCRs come from a human donor who had recovered from COVID-19.

This clonotype was observed a handful of times. The chain couples TRBV6-8 to TRBJ2-3; a weak D match, TRBD1 (5 bases). CDR3 length: 14 residues. The germline V gene has CDR1 MNHGY and CDR2 SAAAGT. The ends were cut back, 9 bases at V and 6 bases at J, with 19 bases in the middle. The CDR3 DNA follows: TGTGCCAGGGAGTTGCTGGGGCCAGGGGATACGCAGTATTTT. It specifies CARELLGPGDTQYF.

About this clonotype itself: With a much larger clone just one base away, this may be a read error. V gene TRBV28 combines with J gene TRBJ1-2; no clear D. Germline-derived CDR1 and CDR2 are MDHEN and SYDVKM. The length of the CDR3 is 11 residues. The CDR3 DNA is TGTGCCACCTACATTAACTATGGCTACGCCTTC. Translating gives CATYINYGYAF.

V usage is TRBV6-1 and J usage is TRBJ1-1, with a possible D match to TRBD1 (6 bases). Germline values: CDR1 MNHNS, CDR2 SASEGT. This CDR3 spans 16 amino acids. V lost 5 bases and J lost 1, with 17 bases in between. In nucleotides, the CDR3 is TGTGCCAGCAGTCTAGTTCCTAGGGGGGGGAACACTGAAGCTTTCTTT. This encodes CASSLVPRGGNTEAFF.

The CDR3 loop reads CASSLGGPIYEQYF. The CDR3 region has the DNA TGTGCCAGCAGCTTGGGGGGACCGATATACGAGCAGTACTTC. This chain uses TRBV7-9 with TRBJ2-7; a possible D gene is TRBD2 (6 bases). Trimming pared 3 bases from V and 4 bases from J, leaving 13 bases between. Germline CDR1 is SEHNR and CDR2 is FQNEAQ (reference sequence). The CDR3 sequence is 14 residues long.

The CDR3 DNA is TGTGCCAGCAAACCGGGACAGGGGTCTGGCTACACCTTC. Amino acids: CASKPGQGSGYTF. This chain uses TRBV12-3 or TRBV12-4 with TRBJ1-2; 10 nucleotides align to TRBD1. The CDR3 contains 13 residues. The junction had 6 bases not matched to a gene; V was cut back by 7 bases and J by 7 bases.

This clonotype was counted only a few times. V and J are TRBV20-1 and TRBJ2-7; no clear D. The CDR3 loop spans 12 amino acids. Trimming removed 6 bases at V and 6 bases at J, with 15 bases between. In germline, CDR1 is DFQATT, CDR2 SNEGSKA (reference sequence). CDR3 in amino acids: CSAIPLRAEQYF. In DNA, the CDR3 is TGCAGTGCCATCCCTCTCCGAGCCGAGCAGTACTTC.

The chain joins TRBV19 to TRBJ1-5, with 8 nucleotides matching TRBD1. The V gene end was trimmed by 6 bases and the J gene end by 5 bases; junction bases not matched to a gene: 6. Per the germline V gene, CDR1 is LNHDA and CDR2 is SQIVND (reference sequence). This CDR3 is built from 14 residues. The DNA for the CDR3 is TGTGCCAGTAGAGGCAGGGGGCTTTATCAGCCCCAGCATTTT. It encodes CASRGRGLYQPQHF.

The J gene is TRBJ1-2, the V gene TRBV7-9, with D maybe TRBD1 (5 bases). Per germline, CDR1 SEHNR and CDR2 FQNEAQ (reference sequence). The CDR3 has 12 amino acids. Trimming took off 5 bases at V and 4 bases at J, with 8 bases between the two ends. CDR3 protein: CASSPRVYGYTF. CDR3 coding DNA: TGTGCCAGCAGCCCCAGGGTCTATGGCTACACCTTC.

The V call is TRBV2, the J call TRBJ1-2, with TRBD1 as a possible D gene (6 bases). The germline V and J ends were trimmed by 3 bases and 4 bases, with 9 bases remaining between them. The germline V gene has CDR1 SNHLY and CDR2 FYNNEI. This CDR3 region has 13 residues. The DNA of the CDR3 is TGTGCCAGCAGTGAGGCGGGGGCCTATGGCTACACCTTC. This gives the protein CASSEAGAYGYTF.

The V call is TRBV11-2, the J call TRBJ2-3; maybe TRBD2 (6 bases). The germline V gene encodes CDR1 SGHAT and CDR2 FQNNGV. The CDR3 is 16 amino acids. Deletions cut 3 bases from V and 1 base from J, with 14 bases between. The chain's CDR3 is CASSFDPASGTDTQYF. The DNA of the CDR3 is TGTGCCAGCAGCTTCGACCCGGCTAGCGGCACAGATACGCAGTATTTT.

This clonotype showed up just a few times. The rearrangement uses TRBV19 and TRBJ1-1; 7 bases map to TRBD1. Germline V gives CDR1 LNHDA, CDR2 SQIVND (reference sequence). The CDR3 totals 16 residues. The junction had 9 bases not matched to a gene; V was cut back by 5 bases and J by 0 bases. CDR3 region: CASSPPGQLMNTEAFF. The CDR3 DNA sequence: TGTGCCAGTAGTCCCCCGGGACAGCTCATGAACACTGAAGCTTTCTTT.

This clonotype turned up a few times. The genes are TRBV19 and TRBJ1-2, with no clear D. Deletions cut 10 bases from V and 2 bases from J, with 14 bases between. The CDR3 covers 13 residues. Germline CDR1 reads LNHDA; CDR2 reads SQIVND (reference sequence). CDR3 coding DNA: TGTGCCACCAACACTGGGCAGAACTATGGCTACACCTTC. The encoded protein is CATNTGQNYGYTF.

In nucleotides, the CDR3 is TGTGCCAGCAGCTTATACAGGGAGGACAATCAGCCCCAGCATTTT. It yields the protein CASSLYREDNQPQHF. The rearrangement uses TRBV7-2 and TRBJ1-5, with D perhaps matching TRBD1 (6 bases). The V gene lost 2 bases and the J gene lost 3 bases, with 11 bases spanning the gap. Per germline, CDR1 SGHTA and CDR2 FQGNSA. The CDR3 covers 15 residues. The full variable domain, its missing parts supplied by reference TRBV7-2 and TRBJ1-5, is GAGVSQSPSNKVTEKGKDVELRCDPISGHTALYWYRQSLGQGLEFLIYFQGNSAPDKSGLPSDRFSAERTGGSVSTLTIQRTQQEDSAVYLCASSLYREDNQPQHFGDGTRLSIL.

This clonotype was counted between two and nine times. The V gene is TRBV6-2 or TRBV6-3, the J gene TRBJ2-2; perhaps TRBD1 as D (6 bases). This CDR3 contains 13 residues. V lost 5 bases to trimming and J lost 4 bases, with 8 bases between them. Germline V gene data show CDR1 as MNHEY and CDR2 as SVGEGT. For the CDR3, the DNA is TGTGCCAGCAGTCAGGACAGCACCGGGGAGCTGTTTTTT. It yields the protein CASSQDSTGELFF.

This clonotype was observed a few times. The rearrangement joins TRBV6-1 to TRBJ1-2; D is perhaps TRBD1 (5 bases). Deletions cut 6 bases from V and 8 bases from J, with 19 bases between. CDR3 length: 14 residues. Germline V gene lookup returns CDR1 MNHNS and CDR2 SASEGT. The CDR3 region has the DNA TGTGCCAGCAGAGATGCCGGGACGCAAGAGGGCTACACCTTC. This sequence encodes CASRDAGTQEGYTF.

This chain links TRBV20-1 with TRBJ1-6, with a possible D match to TRBD1 (5 bases). Deletions cut 1 base from V and 8 bases from J, with 9 bases between. Germline CDR1 is DFQATT and CDR2 is SNEGSKA (reference sequence). The CDR3 covers 13 residues. The CDR3: CSARVAGDSPLHF. CDR3 nucleotide sequence: TGCAGTGCTAGAGTGGCGGGGGATTCACCCCTCCACTTT.